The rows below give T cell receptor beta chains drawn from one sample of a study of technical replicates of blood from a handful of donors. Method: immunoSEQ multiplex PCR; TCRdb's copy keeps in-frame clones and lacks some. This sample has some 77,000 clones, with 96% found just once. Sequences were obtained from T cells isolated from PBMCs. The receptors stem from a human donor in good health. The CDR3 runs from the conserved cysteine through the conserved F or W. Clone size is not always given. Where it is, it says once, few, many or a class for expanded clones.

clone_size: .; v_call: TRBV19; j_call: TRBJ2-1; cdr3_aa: CASSIVVNVNNEQFF
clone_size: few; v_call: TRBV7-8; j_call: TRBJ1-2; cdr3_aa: CASSPDSPAMVTF
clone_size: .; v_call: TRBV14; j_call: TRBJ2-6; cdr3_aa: CASSHPGGISGANVLTF
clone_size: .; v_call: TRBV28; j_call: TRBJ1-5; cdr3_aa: CASVGSRQPQHF
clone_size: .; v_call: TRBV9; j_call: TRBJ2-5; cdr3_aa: CASSLRQGQETQYF
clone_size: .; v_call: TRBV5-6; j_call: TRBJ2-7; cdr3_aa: CASSLDGEQYF
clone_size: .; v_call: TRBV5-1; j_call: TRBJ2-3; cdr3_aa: CASRLADSSTDTQYF
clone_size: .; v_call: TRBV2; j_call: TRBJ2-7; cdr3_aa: CASILRSLASEQYF
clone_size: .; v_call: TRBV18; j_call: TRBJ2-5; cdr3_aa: CASSLRDRSQETQYF
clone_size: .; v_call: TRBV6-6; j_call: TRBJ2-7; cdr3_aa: CASSSGGEQYF
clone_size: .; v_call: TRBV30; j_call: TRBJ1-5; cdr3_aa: CAANVGDNQPQHF
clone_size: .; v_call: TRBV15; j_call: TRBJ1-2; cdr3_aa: CATSRDPSGYGYTF
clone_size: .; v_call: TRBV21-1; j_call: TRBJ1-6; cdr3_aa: CASSKCRGDNSPLHF
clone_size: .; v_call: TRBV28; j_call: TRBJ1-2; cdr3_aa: CASSWGQAEANYGYTF
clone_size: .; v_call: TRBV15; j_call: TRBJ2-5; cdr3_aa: CATSSPPGGSETQYF
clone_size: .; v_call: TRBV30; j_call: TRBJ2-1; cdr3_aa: CASPRPGNEQFF
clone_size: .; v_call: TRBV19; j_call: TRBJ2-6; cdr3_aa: CASSIGTAGANVLTF
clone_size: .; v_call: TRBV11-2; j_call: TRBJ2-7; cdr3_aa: CASSPILAGAYEQYF
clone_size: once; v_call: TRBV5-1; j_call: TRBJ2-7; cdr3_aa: CASSPRTSGGEQYF
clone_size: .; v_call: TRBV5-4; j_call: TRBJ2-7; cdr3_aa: CASSLGAGGTYEQYF
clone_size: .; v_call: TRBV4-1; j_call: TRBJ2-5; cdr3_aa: CASSQGSGYQETQYF
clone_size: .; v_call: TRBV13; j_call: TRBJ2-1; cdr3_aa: CASYGTSSYNEQFF
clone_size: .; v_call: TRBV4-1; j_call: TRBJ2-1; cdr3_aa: CASSQVAGGRINEQFF
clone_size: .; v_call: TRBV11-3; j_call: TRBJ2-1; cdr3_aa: CASSLNRRLAGLNEQFF
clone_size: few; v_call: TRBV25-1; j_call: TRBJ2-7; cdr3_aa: CASSGAYEQYF
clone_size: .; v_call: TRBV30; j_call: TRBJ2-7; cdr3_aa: CAWSVLGTGAYYEQYF
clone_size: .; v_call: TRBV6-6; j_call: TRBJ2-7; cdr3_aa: CASSYSEDRGEYEQYF
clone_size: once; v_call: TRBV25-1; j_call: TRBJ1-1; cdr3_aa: CASSETGTGPRGTEAFF
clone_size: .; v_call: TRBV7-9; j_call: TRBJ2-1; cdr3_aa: CASSAQGSYNEQFF
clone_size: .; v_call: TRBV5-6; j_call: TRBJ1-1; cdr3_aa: CASSRTANTEAFF